These T cell receptor beta chains were read from a single sample in a study of blood T cell repertoires in COVID-19. Assay used: immunoSEQ multiplex PCR; TCRdb lists only in-frame clones, some missing. The table lists about 190,000 clones, about 87% of them singletons. The sample comprised peripheral blood. The receptors were sampled from a young woman who had recovered from COVID-19. Both conserved end residues are part of each CDR3. The D gene is left open where the match is weak.

CDR3 length | J gene | D gene | V gene | CDR3 DNA | CDR3 protein
14 | TRBJ2-5 | NA | TRBV28 | TGTGCCAGCAGCTTTTTGACAGTTACGGAGACCCAGTACTTC | CASSFLTVTETQYF
13 | TRBJ2-1 | NA | TRBV7-2 | TGTGCCAGCAGCACCTCGGGACAAACTGAGCAGTTCTTC | CASSTSGQTEQFF
14 | TRBJ2-5 | NA | TRBV5-5 | TGTGCCAGCACCTCCGGGACTCGCCAAGAGACCCAGTACTTC | CASTSGTRQETQYF
17 | TRBJ2-1 | TRBD2 | TRBV12-5 | TGTGCTAGTGGTTTGGTACGGTCTAGCGGGGGGATGAATGAGCAGTTCTTC | CASGLVRSSGGMNEQFF
16 | TRBJ2-1 | TRBD2 | TRBV3-1/TRBV3-2 | TGTGCCAGCAGCTTTGGGACTAGCGGGAGGTACAATGAGCAGTTCTTC | CASSFGTSGRYNEQFF
18 | TRBJ2-3 | TRBD2 | TRBV7-8 | TGTGCCAGCAGCTTCCGACTACTTAGCGGGAGGGCCGGAGATACGCAGTATTTT | CASSFRLLSGRAGDTQYF
14 | TRBJ1-1 | TRBD1 | TRBV5-1 | TGCGCCAGCAGCCCGGACAGGGGTTACACTGAAGCTTTCTTT | CASSPDRGYTEAFF
13 | TRBJ1-1 | NA | TRBV9 | TGTGCCAGCAGCGTAGCGGTGAACACTGAAGCTTTCTTT | CASSVAVNTEAFF
14 | TRBJ1-2 | NA | TRBV10-3 | TGTGCCATCAGTGATCTCGAACTAGTTTATGGCTACACCTTC | CAISDLELVYGYTF
14 | TRBJ2-3 | NA | TRBV6-2/TRBV6-3 | TGTGCCAGCAGCCGAGACAGGATCACAGATACGCAGTATTTT | CASSRDRITDTQYF
16 | TRBJ2-7 | TRBD1 | TRBV4-1 | TGCGCCAGCAGCCCGCATCCACGGGACAGGACTCACGAGCAGTACTTC | CASSPHPRDRTHEQYF